This entry features one T cell receptor beta chain sequence. The source of the sample is a study of blood T cell repertoires in COVID-19. At the level of the study: Samples came from the United States, Italy and Spain, spanning acute and convalescent COVID-19. PBMCs, B-cell-depleted T cells, or T cells were the source of the cDNA or gDNA that made up the material.

In the authors' methods: How many nucleated cells were present was estimated from reference gene primer amplification. Produced via immunoSEQ multiplex PCR; TCRdb's table is partial and in-frame only. V and J calls and clone size are those listed in that table; D and trimming were worked out from the DNA. The table has approximately 160,000 clones, roughly four fifths seen once. V shed 7 bases, J shed 5 bases, and the junction held 7 bases outside the gene matches. This CDR3 is 14 amino acids long. CDR1 LGHDT and CDR2 YNNKEL come from the germline V gene (reference sequence). This receptor was taken from a man in his 60s with active or convalescent COVID-19. The chain carries TRBV3-1 (or the pseudogene TRBV3-2) and TRBJ2-7, with 11 bases fitting TRBD2. The sequenced sample was peripheral blood. CDR3 region: CASTLAGGPDEQYF. In DNA, the CDR3 is TGTGCCAGCACCTTAGCGGGGGGGCCCGACGAGCAGTACTTC.